The clone carrying this TCR beta chain came up a few times. The antigen is unknown. The sample belongs to a study of T cells after yellow fever vaccination. Notes on the study in general: It was a weaker secondary response, yet one that peaked faster, at day 5 versus 15. The booster response re-showed most primary clones: over 95% CD4, roughly 91% CD8.

This CDR3 region has 16 residues. Germline CDR1 and CDR2: SGHRS and YFSETQ. Trimming cost V 0 bases and J 3 bases; bases outside gene matches: 5. TCR cDNA was made by 5'RACE template switching, adding a universal primer site and UMIs. Via MiXCR, TCRdb re-called the 5' RACE reads, giving one row per CDR3 protein. The table has 300,000 to 400,000 distinct CDR3 sequences, roughly 4% seen once. This specimen was PBMCs, taken 5 days after the yellow fever booster vaccination. V usage is TRBV5-1 and J usage is TRBJ2-5, with TRBD1 identical over 10 bases. This TCR was recovered from a man younger than 35 who received the YFV17D yellow fever vaccine. CDR3 sequence reads: CASSLAGTGAEETQYF. CDR3 nucleotide sequence: TGCGCCAGCAGCTTGGCCGGGACAGGGGCGGAAGAGACCCAGTACTTC.